A selection of T cell receptor beta chains follows, all from one sample in a study of blood T cell repertoires in COVID-19. Here immunoSEQ multiplex PCR was the method, and the copy in TCRdb shows in-frame clones only, minus some. This sample yields approximately 250,000 clones, of which less than 95% are seen a single time; 2.5% to 3% belongs to the top ten. Sample: PBMCs or T cells enriched from blood (not recorded which). These receptor sequences come from a man aged 40-50 years who had been exposed to COVID-19. CDR3s include the opening cysteine and the closing phenylalanine or tryptophan. The D gene is left open where the match is weak. Size is stated for part of the rows, as once, few or many counts, or as a class when the clone is expanded.

-,TRBV5-6,TRBJ2-1,-,TGTGCCAGCAGCTTGGGTCCCGGGTTGTTCTCCTACAATGAGCAGTTCTTC,CASSLGPGLFSYNEQFF
TRBD2,TRBV28,TRBJ2-7,-,TGTGCCAGCAGCTCGGGTGCGGGAGGGGAATACGAGCAGTACTTC,CASSSGAGGEYEQYF
TRBD1,TRBV5-1,TRBJ1-1,-,TGCGCCAGCAGCGTCACAGGGGTTAAGTCTGAAGCTTTCTTT,CASSVTGVKSEAFF
TRBD2,TRBV7-2,TRBJ2-5,-,TGTGCCAGCAGCCCTCGGACTAGCGGGCTTAGCTTTCGGACCCAGTACTTC,CASSPRTSGLSFRTQYF
-,TRBV28,TRBJ2-5,-,TGTGCCAGCAGTTTATTCAGGGGTCGGCGTCGGGAGACCCAGTACTTC,CASSLFRGRRRETQYF
TRBD1,TRBV24-1,TRBJ2-3,-,TGTGCCACCGGGACAGGGAGCACAGATACGCAGTATTTT,CATGTGSTDTQYF
TRBD2,TRBV27,TRBJ2-7,-,TGTGCCAGCAGTATAGCGGGAGGGTACGAGCAGTACTTC,CASSIAGGYEQYF
-,TRBV6-5,TRBJ1-2,-,TGTGCCAGCAGTCCTGAGGGCCGCTATGGCTACACCTTC,CASSPEGRYGYTF
TRBD1,TRBV7-2,TRBJ1-2,once,TGTGCCAGCAGAGGACAGGGGGTAGGACTGCGAGGCTACACCTTC,CASRGQGVGLRGYTF
-,TRBV10-2,TRBJ1-5,-,TGCGCCAGCAGTGAGTCGATGTCGGGGCAGCCCCAGCATTTT,CASSESMSGQPQHF
TRBD1,TRBV15,TRBJ2-1,-,TGTGCCACCAGCAGTATAACAGGGGGCAATGAGCAGTTCTTC,CATSSITGGNEQFF
-,TRBV5-6,TRBJ1-6,-,TGTGCCAGCAGCTTGGGAGGGTTTAATTCACCCCTCCACTTT,CASSLGGFNSPLHF
-,TRBV28,TRBJ2-5,-,TGTGCCAGCAGGACAGGAGAAGAGACCCAGTACTTC,CASRTGEETQYF
-,TRBV9,TRBJ1-1,once,TGTGCCAGCAGCGTCACCGGTTACACTGAAGCTTTCTTT,CASSVTGYTEAFF
-,TRBV5-1,TRBJ1-1,-,TGCGCCAGCCGGGGAGGATTTTATGACACTGAAGCTTTCTTT,CASRGGFYDTEAFF
TRBD2,TRBV7-3,TRBJ2-3,-,TGTGCCAGCAGCTCCAGGGCTAGCGGGAGTATTGATACGCAGTATTTT,CASSSRASGSIDTQYF
TRBD2,TRBV27,TRBJ2-3,-,TGTGCCAGCAGTTTAAGTGGGACTAGCGGGGGCACAGATACGCAGTATTTT,CASSLSGTSGGTDTQYF
-,TRBV6-5,TRBJ1-1,-,TGTGCCAGCAGGAGTAATGTGTATACTGAAGCTTTCTTT,CASRSNVYTEAFF
-,TRBV5-1,TRBJ2-5,-,TGCGCCAGCAGCCGGGCAGGACAGCAAGAGACCCAGTACTTC,CASSRAGQQETQYF
TRBD1,TRBV19,TRBJ1-3,-,TGTGCCAGTAGTCCCCGACAGGGAAGAGTATCTGGAAACACCATATATTTT,CASSPRQGRVSGNTIYF
TRBD2,TRBV19,TRBJ2-3,-,TGTGCCAGTACCCAAGACGGACTAGCGGGAGGGCCGGTCGCAGATACGCAGTATTTT,CASTQDGLAGGPVADTQYF
-,TRBV28,TRBJ2-1,once,TGTGCCAGCAGTTTCGGAGCGGCAGTATACAATGAGCAGTTCTTC,CASSFGAAVYNEQFF
-,TRBV5-4,TRBJ2-1,-,TGTGCCAGCAGCTTGGGAAGCAGCGTTTACAATGAGCAGTTCTTC,CASSLGSSVYNEQFF
TRBD1,TRBV28,TRBJ1-2,-,TGTGCCAGCAGTCCTTGGACAGGGACTTATGGCTACACCTTC,CASSPWTGTYGYTF
TRBD2,TRBV3-1/TRBV3-2,TRBJ2-1,-,TGTGCCAGCAGCCAAGGGGGCGGGAGAGGGCTGATCAATGAGCAGTTCTTC,CASSQGGGRGLINEQFF
TRBD1,TRBV5-1,TRBJ2-2,-,TGCGCCAGCAGGGGACAGCCGAACACCGGGGAGCTGTTTTTT,CASRGQPNTGELFF
-,TRBV24-1,TRBJ2-7,-,TGTGCCACCAGCCAGGGCGAGCAGTACTTC,CATSQGEQYF
TRBD2,TRBV7-9,TRBJ2-7,-,TGTGCCAGCAGCACTAGCGGGAGGAACGAGCAGTACTTC,CASSTSGRNEQYF
-,TRBV21-1,TRBJ2-7,-,TGTGCCAGCAGCAAGGGACTAGCGGGGATCCTCTCCTACGAGCAGTACTTC,CASSKGLAGILSYEQYF
-,TRBV7-4,TRBJ1-3,-,TGTGCCAGCAGCAAGAAAGCCGGGTCTAACTTCCCGCCACGATCTGGAAACACCATATATTTT,CASSKKAGSNFPPRSGNTIYF
-,TRBV30,TRBJ1-5,once,TGTGCCTGGAGTTCAACAGGTTTGGCCCAGCCCCAGCATTTT,CAWSSTGLAQPQHF
TRBD2,TRBV5-1,TRBJ2-5,-,TGCGCCAGCAGCTTGGTAACTAGCGGGATTGGAGAGACCCAGTACTTC,CASSLVTSGIGETQYF
-,TRBV5-5,TRBJ1-6,-,TGTGCCAGCAGCCCTCGGGAGGGATACGATTCACCCCTCCACTTT,CASSPREGYDSPLHF
-,TRBV29-1,TRBJ2-7,-,TGCAGCGTTGAAGGGTCAGGGGAGGGTTACGAGCAGTACTTC,CSVEGSGEGYEQYF
-,TRBV9,TRBJ2-2,-,TGTGCCAGCAGCCCAACATGGAGTAACACCGGGGAGCTGTTTTTT,CASSPTWSNTGELFF
-,TRBV28,TRBJ2-5,-,TGTGCCAGCAAACTAAGCGGGGAGACCCAGTACTTC,CASKLSGETQYF
-,TRBV9,TRBJ2-2,-,TGTGCCAGCAGCGTAGAGGCGTGGGCCAAGCCCGCGAACACCGGGGAGCTGTTTTTT,CASSVEAWAKPANTGELFF
-,TRBV2,TRBJ1-5,-,TGTGCCAGCAGTGAAAACTCCGGTTATTTTAATGAGCAGCCCCAGCATTTT,CASSENSGYFNEQPQHF
-,TRBV5-5,TRBJ1-1,once,TGTGCCAGCAGCTTCTCTACCACTGAAGCTTTCTTT,CASSFSTTEAFF
TRBD2,TRBV3-1/TRBV3-2,TRBJ2-1,-,TGTGCCAGCAGCCCAAACATTGACGAGCGGGAGGCCCTCTACAATGAGCAGTTCTTC,CASSPNIDEREALYNEQFF
TRBD1,TRBV5-1,TRBJ1-1,-,TGCGCCAGCAGCCTTACAGGGGTGAACACTGAAGCTTTCTTT,CASSLTGVNTEAFF
TRBD1,TRBV11-1,TRBJ2-1,-,TGTGCCAGCAGCCCGCCGGGGACAGTTATCAATGAGCAGTTCTTC,CASSPPGTVINEQFF
-,TRBV10-3,TRBJ2-5,-,TGTGCCATCGGCCTTCAAGAGACCCAGTACTTC,CAIGLQETQYF
-,TRBV30,TRBJ2-1,-,TGTGCCTGGAGTGTACGGCTTGAGGACAATGAGCAGTTCTTC,CAWSVRLEDNEQFF
-,TRBV2,TRBJ1-3,-,TGTGCCAGCAGTGAACTAGGAGGGAGCTCTGGAAACACCATATATTTT,CASSELGGSSGNTIYF
-,TRBV27,TRBJ2-3,-,TGTGCCAGCAGTTGGAGGAGCACAGATACGCAGTATTTT,CASSWRSTDTQYF
TRBD1,TRBV30,TRBJ2-7,-,TGTGCCTGGAGGGCCGGACAGGGGGGAACCTACGAGCAGTACTTC,CAWRAGQGGTYEQYF
TRBD2,TRBV9,TRBJ2-3,-,TGTGCCAGCAGTGTTACTAGCGGGACCAACACAGATACGCAGTATTTT,CASSVTSGTNTDTQYF